These 3 T cell receptor beta chains were all obtained from the same sample, sequenced in a study of T cell repertoires in cytomegalovirus infection. MiXCR, applied by TCRdb to the reads, yields one record per CDR3 protein. The repertoire includes some 350,000 distinct CDR3 sequences, roughly 20% of them detected once, and roughly 9% sits in the top ten. The sample was PBMCs. The receptor set was obtained from a human donor in good health (CMV status not recorded). Some clones in this sample may be carry-over from other donors' samples.

This clonotype has a count of ten or more. The CDR3 protein is CSVEGVDRGRMNTEAFF. CDR3 coding DNA: TGCAGCGTTGAAGGGGTGGACAGGGGGAGAATGAACACTGAAGCTTTCTTT. The chain has TRBV29-1 and TRBJ1-1, with 10 bases lining up with TRBD1. With 1 base clipped from V and 0 bases from J, the junction kept 8 bases outside the gene matches. The CDR3 runs to 17 residues. Looked up from germline, CDR1 is SQVTM and CDR2 is ANQGSEA.

This chain connects TRBV12-3 or TRBV12-4 to TRBJ2-5; D perhaps matches TRBD2 (6 bases). This CDR3 region has 16 residues. The V end was cut by 4 bases, the J end by 4 bases, with 19 bases between. In DNA form, the CDR3 reads TGTGCCAGCAGTTCCTCTCGGGACTTACTGGGAGAGACCCAGTACTTC. The encoded protein is CASSSSRDLLGETQYF.

This clonotype was observed many times. The J gene is TRBJ1-5, the V gene TRBV7-2; D perhaps matches TRBD1 (6 bases). The CDR3 is made up of 15 amino acids. The V end lost 5 bases, the J end lost 5 bases, and 16 bases lay between the germline ends. Germline V lookup: CDR1 SGHTA, CDR2 FQGNSA. CDR3 sequence reads: CASSDPQGFYQPQHF. DNA for the CDR3: TGTGCCAGCAGCGATCCCCAGGGGTTTTATCAGCCCCAGCATTTT.